This T cell receptor beta chain is from a study of Graves' ophthalmopathy and Graves' hyperthyroidism. Amplification from RNA transcripts yielded the TCR beta CDR3 regions. RT-PCR was first run with HTBI primers, then multiplex PCR in a second round. TCRdb fed the multiplex PCR reads into MiXCR, producing one record per CDR3 protein. The sample carries under 200,000 distinct CDR3 sequences, 30% to 45% recorded once. Trimming took off 10 bases at V and 2 bases at J, with 18 bases between the two ends. Per the germline V gene, CDR1 is MNHEY and CDR2 is SVGEGT. The CDR3 is made up of 14 amino acids. This TCR was sampled from a woman in her thirties or forties with Graves' ophthalmopathy. Sequences were obtained from peripheral blood. The chain is built from TRBV6-2 or TRBV6-3 and TRBJ2-7, with D unresolved. CDR3 in DNA: TGTGCCACCCTCCTCGCGGATCCCCCCTACGAGCAGTACTTC. It encodes CATLLADPPYEQYF.